Shown below are 3 T cell receptor beta chains from a single sample sequenced in a study of T cell changes during pregnancy in multiple sclerosis. Assay: immunoSEQ multiplex PCR; the TCRdb copy retains only in-frame clones and omits some. The data hold roughly 100,000 clones, with 85% to 95% observed a single time. Sequencing used peripheral blood, obtained after pregnancy. All receptors come from a female donor with multiple sclerosis, enrolled in a pregnancy study.

The chain has TRBV28 and TRBJ1-4; tentative D call: TRBD1 (5 bases). CDR1 is MDHEN, CDR2 SYDVKM, per germline. CDR3 size: 16 residues. Between the trimmed V and J ends, which lost 6 bases and 3 bases, there was a span of 17 bases. Here the CDR3 reads CASRPTARRSNEKLFF. CDR3 nucleotides: TGTGCCAGCAGGCCGACAGCCCGCCGGTCTAATGAAAAACTGTTTTTT.

The chain links TRBV19 to TRBJ2-1; TRBD1 is a possible D gene (5 bases). The CDR3 is made up of 16 amino acids. Germline V lookup: CDR1 LNHDA, CDR2 SQIVND (reference sequence). V was shortened by 5 bases and J by 0 bases, with 14 bases between the two germline ends. The CDR3 DNA sequence: TGTGCCAGTAGTCTGACCAGGGTTCCCTCCTACAATGAGCAGTTCTTC. Translation: CASSLTRVPSYNEQFF.

This clone was counted a few times. The chain couples TRBV14 to TRBJ1-1; D unclear. Germline-derived CDR1 and CDR2 are SGHDN and FVKESK. The germline V and J ends were trimmed by 5 bases and 0 bases, with 7 bases remaining between them. The CDR3 extends over 13 amino acids. The CDR3 coding sequence is TGTGCCAGCAGCGTGACTTTGAACACTGAAGCTTTCTTT. It encodes CASSVTLNTEAFF.